This T cell receptor beta chain was captured by sequencing in a study of cytomegalovirus exposure and HLA in healthy donors. Whole-study results and caveats: CMV serostatus was the only immune exposure information that was available.

On this clone: As yet, its antigen is unknown.

CDR3 size: 19 residues. Per the germline V gene, CDR1 is SEHNR and CDR2 is FQNEAQ (reference sequence). J was trimmed by 6 bases and V by 6 bases; bases with no gene match: 17. This PCR relied on a set of 60 Vbeta primers and 13 Jbeta primers. Libraries were prepared by immunoSEQ multiplex PCR; TCRdb keeps only in-frame clonotypes and omits some of them. Of about 120,000 clones listed, about 66% are singletons. The J gene is TRBJ2-1, the V gene TRBV7-9, with 13 bases aligning to TRBD2. The receptor was isolated from a man under 40 in good health and CMV-seropositive. The sample consisted of PBMCs. The CDR3: CASRHLIRTSGRRSNEQFF. The CDR3 nucleotides read TGTGCCAGCAGGCATCTAATTAGGACTAGCGGGAGAAGGAGCAATGAGCAGTTCTTC.